What follows are 5 T cell receptor beta chains derived from one specimen sequenced in a study of tumour-infiltrating T cells in Burkitt lymphoma. Generated by immunoSEQ multiplex PCR, the TCRdb table keeps only in-frame clones and is missing some. The data contain around 6,500 clones, about 18% of them singletons. The sample comprised tumor tissue. These receptors were obtained from a human donor with diffuse large B-cell lymphoma.

V is TRBV11-2 and J is TRBJ2-7; no clear D gene. CDR3 size: 10 residues. The V gene lost 5 bases and the J gene lost 3 bases, with 2 bases spanning the gap. The germline CDR1 and CDR2 sequences are SGHAT and FQNNGV. CDR3 DNA sequence: TGTGCCAGCAGCAACTACGAGCAGTACTTC. It is translated as CASSNYEQYF.

This clone has more than one count but fewer than ten. The chain carries TRBV10-3 and TRBJ1-2; 12 nucleotides align to TRBD1. Trimming removed 7 bases from V and 7 bases from J; junction bases left unmatched: 13. Germline CDR1 ENHRY, CDR2 SYGVKD. This CDR3 has 16 amino acids. CDR3 DNA: TGTGCCATCAAGGGTGGTTGGGACAGGGGGCGGATTGGCTACACCTTC. The encoded protein is CAIKGGWDRGRIGYTF.

DNA of the CDR3: TGTGCCAGCAGCTCCGAGGGGGCCGGTAATCAGCCCCAGCATTTT. This gives the protein CASSSEGAGNQPQHF. The J gene is TRBJ1-5, the V gene TRBV9; the match to TRBD1 covers 7 bases. There are 15 residues in the CDR3. Germline-derived CDR1 and CDR2 are SGDLS and YYNGEE. The ends lost 4 bases at V and 4 bases at J; junction bases unmatched: 8.

The chain links TRBV19 to TRBJ2-7, with a possible D match to TRBD2 (6 bases). The V gene lost 5 bases and the J gene lost 4 bases, with 18 bases spanning the gap. CDR1 is LNHDA, CDR2 SQIVND, per germline (reference sequence). The CDR3 has 15 amino acids. CDR3 DNA sequence: TGTGCCAGTAGTTCCCTCGCGGGACCCCCGTACGAGCAGTACTTC. It yields the protein CASSSLAGPPYEQYF.

This clone showed up just a few times. V and J are TRBV28 and TRBJ1-4; no definite D call. Germline V gene lookup returns CDR1 MDHEN and CDR2 SYDVKM. This CDR3 has 13 amino acids. Deletions cut 8 bases from V and 6 bases from J, with 13 bases between. The CDR3 region is CASAVLVDEKLFF. In DNA form, the CDR3 reads TGTGCCAGCGCCGTCTTAGTCGATGAAAAACTGTTTTTT. Supplemented by reference TRBV28 and TRBJ1-4, the full variable domain reads DVKVTQSSRYLVKRTGEKVFLECVQDMDHENMFWYRQDPGLGLRLIYFSYDVKMKEKGDIPEGYSVSREKKERFSLILESASTNQTSMYLCASAVLVDEKLFFGSGTQLSVL.